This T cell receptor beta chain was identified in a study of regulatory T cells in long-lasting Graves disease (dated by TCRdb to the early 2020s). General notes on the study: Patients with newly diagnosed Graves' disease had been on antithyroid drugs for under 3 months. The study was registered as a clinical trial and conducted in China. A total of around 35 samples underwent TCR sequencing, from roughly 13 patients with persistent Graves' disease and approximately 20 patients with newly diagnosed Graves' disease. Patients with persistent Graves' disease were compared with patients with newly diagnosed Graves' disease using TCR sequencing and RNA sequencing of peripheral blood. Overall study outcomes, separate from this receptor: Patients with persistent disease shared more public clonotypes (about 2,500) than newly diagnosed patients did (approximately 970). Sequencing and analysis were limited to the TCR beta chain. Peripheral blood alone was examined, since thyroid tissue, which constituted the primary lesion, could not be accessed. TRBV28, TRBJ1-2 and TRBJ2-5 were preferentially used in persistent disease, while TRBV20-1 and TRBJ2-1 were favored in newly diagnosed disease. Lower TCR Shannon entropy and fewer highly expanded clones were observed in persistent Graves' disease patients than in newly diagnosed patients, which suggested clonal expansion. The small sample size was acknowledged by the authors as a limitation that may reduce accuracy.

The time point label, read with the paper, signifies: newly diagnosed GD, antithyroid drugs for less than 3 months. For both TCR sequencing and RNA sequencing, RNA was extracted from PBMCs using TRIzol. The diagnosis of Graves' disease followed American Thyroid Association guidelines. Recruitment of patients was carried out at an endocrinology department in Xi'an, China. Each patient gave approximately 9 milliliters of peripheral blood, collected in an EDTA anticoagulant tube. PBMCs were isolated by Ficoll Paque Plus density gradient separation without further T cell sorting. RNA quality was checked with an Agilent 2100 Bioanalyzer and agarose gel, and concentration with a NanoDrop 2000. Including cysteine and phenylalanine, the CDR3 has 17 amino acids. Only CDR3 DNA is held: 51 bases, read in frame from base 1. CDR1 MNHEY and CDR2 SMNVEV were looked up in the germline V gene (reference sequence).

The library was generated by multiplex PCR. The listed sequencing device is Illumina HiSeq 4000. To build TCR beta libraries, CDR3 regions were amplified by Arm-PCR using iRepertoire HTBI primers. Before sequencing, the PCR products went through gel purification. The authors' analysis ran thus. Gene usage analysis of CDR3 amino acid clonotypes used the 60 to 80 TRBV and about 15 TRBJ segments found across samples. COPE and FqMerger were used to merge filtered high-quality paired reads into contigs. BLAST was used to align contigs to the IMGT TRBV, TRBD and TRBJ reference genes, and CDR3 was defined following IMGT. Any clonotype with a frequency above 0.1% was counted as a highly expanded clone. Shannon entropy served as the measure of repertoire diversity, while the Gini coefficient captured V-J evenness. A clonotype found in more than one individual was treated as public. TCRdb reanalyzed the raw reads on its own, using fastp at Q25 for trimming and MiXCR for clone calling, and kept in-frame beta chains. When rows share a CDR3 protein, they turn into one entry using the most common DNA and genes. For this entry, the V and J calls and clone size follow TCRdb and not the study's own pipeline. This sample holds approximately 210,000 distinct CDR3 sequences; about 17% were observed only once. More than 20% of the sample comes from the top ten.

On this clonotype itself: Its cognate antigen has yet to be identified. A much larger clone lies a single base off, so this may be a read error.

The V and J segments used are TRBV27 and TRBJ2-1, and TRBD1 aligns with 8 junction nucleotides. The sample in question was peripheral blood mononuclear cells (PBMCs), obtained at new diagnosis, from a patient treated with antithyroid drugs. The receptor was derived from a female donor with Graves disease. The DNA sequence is TGTGCCAGCGGGTCCTCCCACAGGGGGGCTCCCTACAATGAGCGGTTCTTC. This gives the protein CASGSSHRGAPYNERFF.